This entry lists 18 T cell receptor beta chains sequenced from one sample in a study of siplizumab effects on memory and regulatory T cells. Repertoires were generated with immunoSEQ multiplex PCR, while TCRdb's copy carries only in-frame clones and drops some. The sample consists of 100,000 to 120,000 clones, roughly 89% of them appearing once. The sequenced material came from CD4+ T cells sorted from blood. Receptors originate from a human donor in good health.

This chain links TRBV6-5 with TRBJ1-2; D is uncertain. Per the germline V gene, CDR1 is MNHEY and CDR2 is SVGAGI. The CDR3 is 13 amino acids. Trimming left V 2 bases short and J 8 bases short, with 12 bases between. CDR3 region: CASSYHFRTGYTF. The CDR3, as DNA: TGTGCCAGCAGTTACCATTTTAGGACGGGCTACACCTTC.

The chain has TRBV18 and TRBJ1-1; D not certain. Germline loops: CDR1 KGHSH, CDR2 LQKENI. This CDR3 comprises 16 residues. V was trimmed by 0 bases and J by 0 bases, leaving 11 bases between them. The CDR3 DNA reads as TGTGCCAGCTCACCACCATCGTACACCATGAACACTGAAGCTTTCTTT. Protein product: CASSPPSYTMNTEAFF.

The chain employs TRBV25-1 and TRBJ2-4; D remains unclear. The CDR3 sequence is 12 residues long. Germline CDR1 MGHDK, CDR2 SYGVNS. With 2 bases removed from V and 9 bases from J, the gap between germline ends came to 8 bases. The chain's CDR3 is CASSESPSIQYF. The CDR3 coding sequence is TGTGCCAGCAGTGAAAGCCCGAGCATTCAGTACTTC.

This chain's CDR3 is CASSNGDRGSLYYGYTF. In DNA, the CDR3 is TGTGCCAGTAGCAACGGGGACAGGGGAAGTCTCTACTATGGCTACACCTTC. V usage is TRBV19 and J usage is TRBJ1-2, with 10 bases that match TRBD1. From germline, CDR1 is LNHDA and CDR2 SQIVND (reference sequence). With V trimmed by 6 bases and J by 3 bases, 13 bases remained unmatched. This CDR3 is built from 17 residues.

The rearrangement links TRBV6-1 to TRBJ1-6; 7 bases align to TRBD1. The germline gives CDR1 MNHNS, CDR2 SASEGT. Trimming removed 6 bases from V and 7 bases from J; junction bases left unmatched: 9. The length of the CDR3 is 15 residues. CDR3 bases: TGTGCCAGCAGCCAAAGACAGGGAATGAATTCACCCCTCCACTTT. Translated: CASSQRQGMNSPLHF.

CDR3 loop: CASSTGGQGETQYF. CDR3 DNA sequence: TGCGCCAGCAGCACGGGGGGACAGGGGGAGACCCAGTACTTC. The V gene is TRBV5-1, the J gene TRBJ2-5, with 10 bases that match TRBD1. This CDR3 region has 14 residues. Trimming cost V 4 bases and J 5 bases; bases outside gene matches: 5. Germline V gives CDR1 SGHRS, CDR2 YFSETQ.

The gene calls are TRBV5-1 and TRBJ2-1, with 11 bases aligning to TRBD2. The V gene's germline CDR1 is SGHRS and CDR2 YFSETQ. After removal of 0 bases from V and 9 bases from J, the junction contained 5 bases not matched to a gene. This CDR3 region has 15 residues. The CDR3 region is CASSLVGLAVGEQFF. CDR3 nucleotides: TGCGCCAGCAGCTTGGTGGGACTAGCGGTGGGTGAGCAGTTCTTC.

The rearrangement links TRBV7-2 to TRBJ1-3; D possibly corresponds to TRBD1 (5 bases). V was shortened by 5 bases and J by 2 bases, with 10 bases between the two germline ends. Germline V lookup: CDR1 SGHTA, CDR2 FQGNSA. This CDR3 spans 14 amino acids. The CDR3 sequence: CASSRQLPGNTIYF. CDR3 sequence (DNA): TGTGCCAGCAGCAGACAGCTCCCTGGAAACACCATATATTTT.

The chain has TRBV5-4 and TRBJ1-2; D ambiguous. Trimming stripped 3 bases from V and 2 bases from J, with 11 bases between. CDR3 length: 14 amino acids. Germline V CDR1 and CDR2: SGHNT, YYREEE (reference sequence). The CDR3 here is CASSSETNNYGYTF. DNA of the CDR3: TGTGCCAGCAGCTCGGAGACCAACAACTATGGCTACACCTTC. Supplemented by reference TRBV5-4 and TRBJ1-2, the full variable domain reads ETGVTQSPTHLIKTRGQQVTLRCSSQSGHNTVSWYQQALGQGPQFIFQYYREEENGRGNFPPRFSGLQFPNYSSELNVNALELDDSALYLCASSSETNNYGYTFGSGTRLTVV.

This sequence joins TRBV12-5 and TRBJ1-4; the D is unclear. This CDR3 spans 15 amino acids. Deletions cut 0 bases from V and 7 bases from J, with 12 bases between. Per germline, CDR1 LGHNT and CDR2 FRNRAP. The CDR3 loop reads CASGLVLGSSEKLFF. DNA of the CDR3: TGTGCTAGTGGTTTGGTACTTGGCAGCTCTGAAAAACTGTTTTTT.

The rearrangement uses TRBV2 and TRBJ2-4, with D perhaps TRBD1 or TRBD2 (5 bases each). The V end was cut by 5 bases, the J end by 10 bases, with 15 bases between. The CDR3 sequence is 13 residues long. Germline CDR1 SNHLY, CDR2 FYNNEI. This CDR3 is CASSKPGREIQYF. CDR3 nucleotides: TGTGCCAGCAGTAAACCGGGACGTGAAATTCAGTACTTC.

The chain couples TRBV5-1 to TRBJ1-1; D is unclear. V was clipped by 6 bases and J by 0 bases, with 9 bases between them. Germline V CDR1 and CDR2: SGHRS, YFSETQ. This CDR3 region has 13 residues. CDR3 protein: CASIDGMNTEAFF. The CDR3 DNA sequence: TGCGCCAGCATTGACGGGATGAACACTGAAGCTTTCTTT.

The CDR3 here is CASSIGRSYEQYF. CDR3 DNA: TGTGCCAGCAGCATCGGAAGATCCTACGAGCAGTACTTC. V usage is TRBV7-8 and J usage is TRBJ2-7; D unclear. The length of the CDR3 is 13 residues. Germline CDR1 is SGHVS and CDR2 is FQNEAQ. The V end lost 5 bases, the J end lost 1 base, and 9 bases lay between the germline ends.

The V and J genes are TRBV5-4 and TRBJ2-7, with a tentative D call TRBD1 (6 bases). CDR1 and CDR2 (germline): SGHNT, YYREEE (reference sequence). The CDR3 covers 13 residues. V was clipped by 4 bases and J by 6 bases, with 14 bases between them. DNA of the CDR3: TGTGCCAGCAGCCAGGGGATTGTCGTCGAGCAGTACTTC. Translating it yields CASSQGIVVEQYF.

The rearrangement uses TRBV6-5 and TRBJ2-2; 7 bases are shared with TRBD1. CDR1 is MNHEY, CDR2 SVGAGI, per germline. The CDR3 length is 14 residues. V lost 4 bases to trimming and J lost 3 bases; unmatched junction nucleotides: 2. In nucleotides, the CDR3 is TGTGCCAGCAGTTCCGGACAGGACACCGGGGAGCTGTTTTTT. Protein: CASSSGQDTGELFF.

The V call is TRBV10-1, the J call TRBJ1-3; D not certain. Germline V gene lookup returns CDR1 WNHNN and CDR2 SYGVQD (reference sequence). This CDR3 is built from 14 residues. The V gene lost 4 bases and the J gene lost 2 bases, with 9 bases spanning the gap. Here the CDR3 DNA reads TGCGCCAGCAGTGCAAAGGCCACTGGAAACACCATATATTTT. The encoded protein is CASSAKATGNTIYF.

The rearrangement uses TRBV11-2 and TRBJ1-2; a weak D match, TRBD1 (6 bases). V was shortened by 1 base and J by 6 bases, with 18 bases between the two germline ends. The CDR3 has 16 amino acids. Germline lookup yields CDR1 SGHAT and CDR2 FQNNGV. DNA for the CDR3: TGTGCCAGCAGCTTAGCCGGTCAGGGACATCGGGATGGCTACACCTTC. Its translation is CASSLAGQGHRDGYTF.

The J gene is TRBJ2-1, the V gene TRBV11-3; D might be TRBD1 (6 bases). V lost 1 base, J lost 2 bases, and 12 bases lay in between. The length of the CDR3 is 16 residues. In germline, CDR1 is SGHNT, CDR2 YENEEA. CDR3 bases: TGTGCCAGCAGCTTAGGGGGGCCGAATCCCTACAATGAGCAGTTCTTC. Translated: CASSLGGPNPYNEQFF.